This TCR beta chain came from a study of beta chain features in type 1 diabetes. Whole-study findings and limits: Among patients with Type 1 diabetes, TCRB CDR3s were moderately but significantly shorter in every one of the four CD4+ subsets.

This clone was recorded a few times. Its antigen is as yet unknown. The germline V and J ends were trimmed by 0 bases and 4 bases, with 13 bases remaining between them. This CDR3 spans 15 amino acids. CDR1 is SGHRS, CDR2 YFSETQ, per germline. All of the isolated RNA was reverse transcribed, so expressed TCRB transcripts were sequenced. TCRdb's table, derived via immunoSEQ multiplex PCR, lists solely in-frame clones and lacks some. The sample includes approximately 280,000 clones, approximately 16% seen only once; the top ten take less than 0.02%. On average, the one heparinised blood draw given by each donor was 90 to 150 mL.

The source material was naive CD4+ T cells from blood. The rearrangement links TRBV5-1 to TRBJ1-1; D may be TRBD1 (6 bases). This receptor was obtained from a man aged 18 to 30 with type 1 diabetes. The CDR3 protein is CASSLVSGASTEAFF. In DNA form, the CDR3 reads TGCGCCAGCAGCTTGGTGTCAGGGGCGAGCACTGAAGCTTTCTTT.